The rows below give T cell receptor beta chains drawn from one sample of a study of T cell responses to AZD1222 COVID-19 vaccine. The data were produced by immunoSEQ multiplex PCR, yet TCRdb's version contains in-frame clones alone and is incomplete. There are 100,000 or so clones in the sample; about 90% occur only once, and 15% to 20% lies in the top ten. The sequences come from peripheral blood, collected on day 0 of AZD1222 vaccination. The receptors were gathered from an adult in good health. The CDR3 runs from the conserved cysteine through the conserved F or W.

J gene: TRBJ1-2; V gene: TRBV3-1/TRBV3-2; CDR3 protein: CASSQRSGTANYGYTF
J gene: TRBJ1-2; V gene: TRBV3-1/TRBV3-2; CDR3 protein: CASSQRARQGNNGYTF
J gene: TRBJ1-2; V gene: TRBV6-5; CDR3 protein: CAVGPRGYTF
J gene: TRBJ2-1; V gene: TRBV27; CDR3 protein: CASNPGTGGKDEQFF
J gene: TRBJ2-3; V gene: TRBV6-5; CDR3 protein: CASSYSAGGPTDTQYF
J gene: TRBJ1-5; V gene: TRBV7-8; CDR3 protein: CASSFRTGNQPQHF
J gene: TRBJ2-7; V gene: TRBV12-5; CDR3 protein: CASAPTGTSTFYEQYF
J gene: TRBJ2-7; V gene: TRBV15; CDR3 protein: CATSRGTSGVSREQYF
J gene: TRBJ2-3; V gene: TRBV4-1; CDR3 protein: CASSQEGRSRDTQYF
J gene: TRBJ1-1; V gene: TRBV19; CDR3 protein: CASRGQGDEAFF
J gene: TRBJ2-6; V gene: TRBV6-2/TRBV6-3; CDR3 protein: CASSQTGVYNTSGGTGANVLTF
J gene: TRBJ2-1; V gene: TRBV9; CDR3 protein: CASSVASGTSGRAGSYNEQFF
J gene: TRBJ2-2; V gene: TRBV10-3; CDR3 protein: CAIKGLQDTGELFF
J gene: TRBJ2-3; V gene: TRBV30; CDR3 protein: CAWSKGSGDTQYF
J gene: TRBJ2-5; V gene: TRBV7-9; CDR3 protein: CASSSRGQAPETQYF
J gene: TRBJ2-5; V gene: TRBV12-3/TRBV12-4; CDR3 protein: CASSESGRETQYF
J gene: TRBJ2-1; V gene: TRBV30; CDR3 protein: CAWSRAGVYNEQFF
J gene: TRBJ1-5; V gene: TRBV19; CDR3 protein: CASSRKVRGGVNQPQHF
J gene: TRBJ2-7; V gene: TRBV29-1; CDR3 protein: CSVEMGGRYF
J gene: TRBJ2-1; V gene: TRBV5-4; CDR3 protein: CASSLGVVSGGYSYNEQFF
J gene: TRBJ1-4; V gene: TRBV19; CDR3 protein: CASGGMGAGSEKLFF
J gene: TRBJ1-6; V gene: TRBV27; CDR3 protein: CASKVAVYNSPLHF
J gene: TRBJ1-1; V gene: TRBV6-5; CDR3 protein: CASSYSTLNTEAFF
J gene: TRBJ2-1; V gene: TRBV27; CDR3 protein: CASSLGLAGSYNEQFF
J gene: TRBJ2-7; V gene: TRBV4-2; CDR3 protein: CASSQGVASGRDEQYF
J gene: TRBJ2-1; V gene: TRBV19; CDR3 protein: CASSAGTSGIGKFF
J gene: TRBJ2-1; V gene: TRBV19; CDR3 protein: CASSSHPPTSGIWSYNEQFF
J gene: TRBJ2-7; V gene: TRBV3-1/TRBV3-2; CDR3 protein: CASSQGWTSRYEQYF
J gene: TRBJ1-2; V gene: TRBV7-5; CDR3 protein: CARSLAPSRTGGDSYGYTF
J gene: TRBJ1-1; V gene: TRBV29-1; CDR3 protein: CSVRLATEAFF
J gene: TRBJ1-1; V gene: TRBV4-1; CDR3 protein: CASSQDRENTEAFF
J gene: TRBJ2-7; V gene: TRBV6-1; CDR3 protein: CASSEDGGSSYEQYF
J gene: TRBJ1-6; V gene: TRBV15; CDR3 protein: CASSGSSYNSPLHF
J gene: TRBJ2-3; V gene: TRBV2; CDR3 protein: CASLPGRISTDTQYF
J gene: TRBJ1-4; V gene: TRBV30; CDR3 protein: CAWQAGPNEKLFF
J gene: TRBJ2-7; V gene: TRBV5-1; CDR3 protein: CASSLGDRDKNEQYF
J gene: TRBJ1-1; V gene: TRBV3-1/TRBV3-2; CDR3 protein: CASSQTRDGEAFF
J gene: TRBJ2-1; V gene: TRBV10-3; CDR3 protein: CAISESRLVLSADEQFF
J gene: TRBJ1-1; V gene: TRBV5-1; CDR3 protein: CASSGGTGMNTEAFF
J gene: TRBJ2-7; V gene: TRBV4-1; CDR3 protein: CASSQEERVETPYEQYF
J gene: TRBJ2-7; V gene: TRBV7-9; CDR3 protein: CASSLGQSISYEQYF
J gene: TRBJ2-7; V gene: TRBV2; CDR3 protein: CASRGHYEQYF
J gene: TRBJ1-1; V gene: TRBV7-8; CDR3 protein: CASSLEGGFTEAFF
J gene: TRBJ2-7; V gene: TRBV5-5; CDR3 protein: CASSSGAGSSYEQYF
J gene: TRBJ1-2; V gene: TRBV25-1; CDR3 protein: CASSEYGLYDGYTF
J gene: TRBJ2-3; V gene: TRBV28; CDR3 protein: CASSFLAGTDTQYF
J gene: TRBJ1-2; V gene: TRBV5-1; CDR3 protein: CASSQDRGNGYTF